This passage covers 28 T cell receptor beta chains from one sample sequenced in a study of T cells after yellow fever vaccination. TCRdb re-called the 5' RACE reads through MiXCR, storing one row per CDR3 protein. The data contain about 320,000 distinct CDR3 sequences, over 3.5% of them seen just once; the ten biggest clones take up roughly 19%. The sample in question was PBMCs, obtained 15 days after the yellow fever booster vaccination. The receptors shown here come from a young man who received the YFV17D yellow fever vaccine.

This clonotype has more than one count but fewer than ten. V usage is TRBV2 and J usage is TRBJ1-1; 9 bases fit TRBD1. This CDR3 is 13 amino acids long. Germline CDR1 reads SNHLY; CDR2 reads FYNNEI. J was trimmed by 5 bases and V by 4 bases; bases with no gene match: 2. CDR3 nucleotide sequence: TGTGCCAGCAGTGGGGACAGGGAGACTGAAGCTTTCTTT. Protein sequence: CASSGDRETEAFF. Complete variable domain (other parts from reference TRBV2 and TRBJ1-1): EPEVTQTPSHQVTQMGQEVILRCVPISNHLYFYWYRQILGQKVEFLVSFYNNEISEKSEIFDDQFSVERPDGSNFTLKIRSTKLEDSAMYFCASSGDRETEAFFGQGTRLTVV.

The CDR3 DNA reads as TGTGCCAGCAGTTACTCGCCTAGCGGGGTGTCCTACAATGAGCAGTTCTTC. Amino acids: CASSYSPSGVSYNEQFF. The V call is TRBV6-5, the J call TRBJ2-1, with 9 bases that match TRBD2. CDR3 length: 17 amino acids. Per germline, CDR1 MNHEY and CDR2 SVGAGI. The trim removed 0 bases at V and 1 base at J, leaving 4 bases unmatched.

This clonotype was detected only a few times. The genes are TRBV5-1 and TRBJ2-5; 12 bases are a match to TRBD2. Per germline, CDR1 SGHRS and CDR2 YFSETQ. The CDR3 loop spans 15 amino acids. The V gene end was trimmed by 4 bases and the J gene end by 0 bases; junction bases not matched to a gene: 1. In DNA, the CDR3 is TGCGCCAGCAGCAGGACTAGCGGGAACCAAGAGACCCAGTACTTC. The encoded protein is CASSRTSGNQETQYF.

The chain recombines TRBV7-9 with TRBJ2-7, with D maybe TRBD1 (5 bases). The CDR3 totals 17 residues. Germline CDR1 and CDR2: SEHNR and FQNEAQ (reference sequence). V was cut by 0 bases and J by 2 bases, with 17 bases left in between. CDR3 amino acids: CASSLAGQGIGTYEQYV. CDR3 coding DNA: TGTGCCAGCAGCTTAGCGGGCCAGGGTATTGGGACCTACGAGCAGTACGTC.

This clonotype occurred many times. The chain recombines TRBV4-1 with TRBJ1-5; D is unresolved. Germline loops: CDR1 MGHRA, CDR2 YSYEKL. The CDR3 consists of 13 residues. V was pared by 1 base and J by 3 bases, with 4 bases between. Written as DNA, the CDR3 is TGCGCCAGCAGCCAAGCCCCCAATCAGCCCCAGCATTTT. It encodes CASSQAPNQPQHF.

This clonotype was picked up many times. This chain links TRBV12-3 or TRBV12-4 with TRBJ1-3; TRBD1 might be the D (5 bases). This CDR3 has 16 amino acids. Trimming shortened V by 3 bases and J by 0 bases, and 12 bases separated the two germline ends. CDR3 sequence: CASSFSFDSSGNTIYF. CDR3 DNA: TGTGCCAGCAGTTTCTCCTTCGACAGCTCTGGAAACACCATATATTTT.

This clonotype was seen ten or more times. The gene calls are TRBV11-2 and TRBJ2-2; D is uncertain. Germline loops: CDR1 SGHAT, CDR2 FQNNGV. V was clipped by 5 bases and J by 2 bases, with 12 bases between them. The CDR3 is 15 residues long. The CDR3 loop reads CASSLRLDNTGELFF. CDR3 bases: TGTGCCAGCAGCCTTAGACTGGACAACACCGGGGAGCTGTTTTTT.

A few counts support this clonotype. The genes are TRBV19 and TRBJ2-3, with 7 bases aligning to TRBD2. CDR1 and CDR2 from the germline V gene are LNHDA and SQIVND (reference sequence). The length of the CDR3 is 12 residues. V shed 2 bases and J 8 bases; nucleotides not matched to a gene: 1. CDR3 in amino acids: CASSISGGTQYF. The CDR3 DNA reads TGTGCCAGTAGTATATCGGGAGGTACGCAGTATTTT.

This clonotype has at least ten counts. The rearrangement links TRBV18 to TRBJ1-6; a possible D gene is TRBD1 (5 bases). CDR1 and CDR2 (germline): KGHSH, LQKENI. Trimming shortened V by 5 bases and J by 8 bases, and 16 bases separated the two germline ends. The CDR3 spans 15 residues. The chain's CDR3 is CASSEGDGNYSPLHF. The CDR3 nucleotides read TGTGCCAGCTCAGAAGGGGACGGTAATTATTCACCCCTCCACTTT. Full variable domain (remainder filled in from reference TRBV18 and TRBJ1-6): NAGVMQNPRHLVRRRGQEARLRCSPMKGHSHVYWYRQLPEEGLKFMVYLQKENIIDESGMPKERFSAEFPKEGPSILRIQQVVRGDSAAYFCASSEGDGNYSPLHFGNGTRLTVT.

As DNA, the CDR3 is TGTGCCAGCAGCTCAGGGTCGCCTACGGGGGGCTACAATGAGCAGTTCTTC. It translates to CASSSGSPTGGYNEQFF. The chain recombines TRBV5-4 with TRBJ2-1, with TRBD2 matching over 7 bases. Germline CDR1 SGHNT, CDR2 YYREEE (reference sequence). V shed 3 bases, J shed 3 bases, and the junction held 12 bases outside the gene matches. CDR3 length: 17 residues.

This clonotype was counted between two and nine times. The V gene is TRBV25-1, the J gene TRBJ1-6, with unresolved D. This CDR3 has 15 residues. In germline, CDR1 is MGHDK, CDR2 SYGVNS. Trimming pared 4 bases from V and 5 bases from J, leaving 12 bases between. In DNA form, the CDR3 reads TGTGCCAGCAGTGCTCCAGCTGGGCATAATTCACCCCTCCACTTT. Amino acids: CASSAPAGHNSPLHF.

V and J are TRBV11-2 and TRBJ2-5; TRBD2 is a possible D gene (6 bases). Per germline, CDR1 SGHAT and CDR2 FQNNGV. This CDR3 spans 15 amino acids. Deletions cut 1 base from V and 2 bases from J, with 11 bases between. CDR3 residues: CASSLGIREQETQYF. The CDR3 bases are TGTGCCAGCAGCTTAGGTATCCGGGAGCAAGAGACCCAGTACTTC.

This clonotype was picked up many times. The CDR3 here is CASSDLEGTEAFF. DNA for the CDR3: TGCGCCAGCAGTGACCTCGAGGGAACTGAAGCTTTCTTT. This chain connects TRBV10-2 to TRBJ1-1; D remains unclear. The CDR3 is 13 amino acids. Germline V gene lookup returns CDR1 WSHSY and CDR2 SAAADI. Trimming left V 3 bases short and J 5 bases short, with 10 bases between.

This clonotype occurred many times. The V and J genes are TRBV12-3 or TRBV12-4 and TRBJ1-5; D is perhaps TRBD1 (6 bases). Trimming removed 3 bases at V and 3 bases at J, with 9 bases between. The CDR3 extends over 14 amino acids. CDR3 nucleotide sequence: TGTGCCAGCAGTTTTAGGACAGTCAATCAGCCCCAGCATTTT. This codes for CASSFRTVNQPQHF.

The chain combines TRBV6-1 with TRBJ1-1, with D possibly TRBD1 on 6 matching bases. Germline V gene data show CDR1 as MNHNS and CDR2 as SASEGT. The CDR3 consists of 16 residues. Trimming removed 2 bases at V and 4 bases at J, with 17 bases between. CDR3 nucleotide sequence: TGTGCCAGCAGTGAACGGGACACCCTTCTGGGCACTGAAGCTTTCTTT. It is translated as CASSERDTLLGTEAFF.

This clonotype has just a few counts. The chain joins TRBV5-1 to TRBJ2-3, with TRBD1 matching over 7 bases. This CDR3 spans 17 amino acids. V was clipped by 0 bases and J by 6 bases; unmatched bases: 13. CDR1 and CDR2 from the germline V gene are SGHRS and YFSETQ. The chain's CDR3 is CASSLGHTGAGLDTQYF. CDR3 sequence (DNA): TGCGCCAGCAGCTTGGGACACACAGGGGCGGGTCTTGATACGCAGTATTTT.

The gene calls are TRBV12-3 or TRBV12-4 and TRBJ1-1; tentatively, D is TRBD1 (6 bases). V lost 6 bases and J 1 base, leaving 15 bases between the germline ends. CDR3 length: 15 residues. The CDR3 reads CASSRIQGTNTEAFF. The CDR3 coding sequence is TGTGCCAGCAGCCGAATACAGGGAACGAACACTGAAGCTTTCTTT.

The chain uses TRBV12-3 or TRBV12-4 and TRBJ2-2; possibly TRBD1 for D (5 bases). V lost 5 bases to trimming and J lost 0 bases, with 13 bases between them. There are 16 residues in the CDR3. In DNA, the CDR3 is TGTGCCAGCAGTCGTGACAGCTTCGCGAACACCGGGGAGCTGTTTTTT. It codes for CASSRDSFANTGELFF.

V usage is TRBV2 and J usage is TRBJ2-5; D remains unclear. The V end lost 3 bases, the J end lost 5 bases, and 13 bases lay between the germline ends. This CDR3 spans 14 amino acids. CDR1 and CDR2 from the germline V gene are SNHLY and FYNNEI. The CDR3 DNA is TGTGCCAGCAGTGACCTGGGTAGCTATGAGACCCAGTACTTC. Translating gives CASSDLGSYETQYF.

The chain recombines TRBV5-1 with TRBJ2-3, with a weak D call TRBD1 (6 bases). The CDR3 consists of 17 residues. Germline CDR1 is SGHRS and CDR2 is YFSETQ. V was shortened by 0 bases and J by 2 bases, with 16 bases between the two germline ends. For the CDR3, the DNA is TGCGCCAGCAGCTTGGAGTCACTGGGGGCATACACAGATACGCAGTATTTT. It specifies CASSLESLGAYTDTQYF.

This clonotype was detected ten times or more. This chain joins TRBV20-1 and TRBJ1-5, with 7 bases fitting TRBD1. Trimming at V came to 3 bases and at J to 5 bases, leaving 4 bases not matched to a gene. Germline V gene lookup returns CDR1 DFQATT and CDR2 SNEGSKA (reference sequence). This CDR3 is built from 13 residues. The CDR3 nucleotides are TGCAGTGCTAGCGACAGGGAGGATCAGCCCCAGCATTTT. As protein: CSASDREDQPQHF.

This clonotype has ten or more counts. One junction end disagrees with the germline gene, perhaps due to a read error. The CDR3 is CASTLLQGPSYGYTF. In DNA, the CDR3 is TGTGCCAGCACCTTACTCCAGGGCCCCTCCTATGGCTACACCTTC. The rearrangement links TRBV7-8 to TRBJ1-2; weak D call: TRBD1 (5 bases). From germline, CDR1 is SGHVS and CDR2 FQNEAQ. The CDR3 loop spans 15 amino acids.

The chain joins TRBV27 to TRBJ2-5; maybe TRBD1 (6 bases). The CDR3 has 14 residues. V dropped 3 bases and J dropped 2 bases, with 10 bases sitting between them. Germline-derived CDR1 and CDR2 are MNHEY and SMNVEV (reference sequence). The CDR3 DNA is TGTGCCAGCAGTTTTGGGGACAATCAAGAGACCCAGTACTTC. This codes for CASSFGDNQETQYF.

There are a few counts of this clonotype. The chain is built from TRBV20-1 and TRBJ2-3; D not certain. Trimming shortened V by 5 bases and J by 3 bases, and 15 bases separated the two germline ends. The V gene's germline CDR1 is DFQATT and CDR2 SNEGSKA (reference sequence). This CDR3 is 14 amino acids long. The DNA for the CDR3 is TGCAGTGCTCGACCAGGAGAGATAACAGATACGCAGTATTTT. Its translation is CSARPGEITDTQYF.

This chain links TRBV29-1 with TRBJ2-7; D may be TRBD1 (6 bases). The V gene's germline CDR1 is SQVTM and CDR2 ANQGSEA. There are 13 residues in the CDR3. Trimming cost V 7 bases and J 2 bases, with 15 bases left between them. CDR3 nucleotide sequence: TGCAGCGCGTCAGGGGTAGGGGCCTACGAGCAGTACGTC. This codes for CSASGVGAYEQYV.

CDR3 sequence: CASSRSLRGEGEQFF. In nucleotides, the CDR3 is TGCGCCAGCAGCCGGTCGCTTAGAGGGGAAGGTGAGCAGTTCTTC. The rearrangement uses TRBV5-1 and TRBJ2-1; D is perhaps TRBD1 or TRBD2 (5 bases each). This CDR3 is 15 amino acids long. Germline CDR1 reads SGHRS; CDR2 reads YFSETQ. V dropped 4 bases and J dropped 9 bases, with 20 bases sitting between them.

This clonotype turned up a few times. This sequence joins TRBV3-1 and TRBJ2-5; possibly TRBD2 for D (5 bases). The ends were cut back, 0 bases at V and 4 bases at J, with 9 bases in the middle. Germline loops: CDR1 LGHDT, CDR2 YNNKEL (reference sequence). The CDR3 runs to 14 residues. The CDR3 region is CASSQDSGRETQYF. The CDR3 coding sequence is TGTGCCAGCAGCCAAGACTCGGGAAGAGAGACCCAGTACTTC.

In its sample, this clonotype was seen many times. The V call is TRBV20-1, the J call TRBJ1-2; perhaps TRBD1 as D (5 bases). This CDR3 has 15 amino acids. V was trimmed by 0 bases and J by 6 bases, leaving 17 bases between them. In germline, CDR1 is DFQATT, CDR2 SNEGSKA (reference sequence). CDR3 in DNA: TGCAGTGCTAGAGATCGGCAGCGGGGGATTAATGGCTACACCTTC. Protein product: CSARDRQRGINGYTF.